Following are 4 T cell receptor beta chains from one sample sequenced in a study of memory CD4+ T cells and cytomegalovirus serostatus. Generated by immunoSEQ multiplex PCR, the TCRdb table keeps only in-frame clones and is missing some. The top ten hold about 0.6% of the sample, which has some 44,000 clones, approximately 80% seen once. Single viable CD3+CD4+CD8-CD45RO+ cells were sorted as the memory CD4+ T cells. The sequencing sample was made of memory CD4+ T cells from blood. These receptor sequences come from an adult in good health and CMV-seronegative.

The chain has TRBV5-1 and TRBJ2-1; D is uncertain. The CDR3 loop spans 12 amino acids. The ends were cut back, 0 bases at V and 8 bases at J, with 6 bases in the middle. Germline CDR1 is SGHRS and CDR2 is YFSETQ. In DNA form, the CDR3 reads TGCGCCAGCAGCTTGGCCTTTGATGAGCAGTTCTTC. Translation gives CASSLAFDEQFF.

CDR3 nucleotides: TGCGCCAGCAGCTTGCTGGGGCCTGGGCGGGCGAACACTGAAGCTTTCTTT. Translating gives CASSLLGPGRANTEAFF. The chain carries TRBV5-1 and TRBJ1-1, with D possibly TRBD1 on 5 matching bases. Germline V gene lookup returns CDR1 SGHRS and CDR2 YFSETQ. This CDR3 is built from 17 residues. V shed 1 base and J shed 1 base, with 17 bases lying between them.

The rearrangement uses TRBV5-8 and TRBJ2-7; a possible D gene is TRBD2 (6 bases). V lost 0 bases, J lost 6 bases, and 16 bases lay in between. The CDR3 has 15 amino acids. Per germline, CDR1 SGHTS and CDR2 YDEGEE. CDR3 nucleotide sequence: TGTGCCAGCAGCTTGGGAGGACTGGGGGGAGGCGAGCAGTACTTC. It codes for CASSLGGLGGGEQYF.

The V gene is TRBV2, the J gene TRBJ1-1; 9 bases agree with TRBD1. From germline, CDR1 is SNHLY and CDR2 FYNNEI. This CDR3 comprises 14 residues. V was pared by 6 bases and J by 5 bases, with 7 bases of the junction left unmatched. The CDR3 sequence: CASRPRQGETEAFF. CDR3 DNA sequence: TGTGCCAGCAGGCCCAGACAGGGGGAAACTGAAGCTTTCTTT.